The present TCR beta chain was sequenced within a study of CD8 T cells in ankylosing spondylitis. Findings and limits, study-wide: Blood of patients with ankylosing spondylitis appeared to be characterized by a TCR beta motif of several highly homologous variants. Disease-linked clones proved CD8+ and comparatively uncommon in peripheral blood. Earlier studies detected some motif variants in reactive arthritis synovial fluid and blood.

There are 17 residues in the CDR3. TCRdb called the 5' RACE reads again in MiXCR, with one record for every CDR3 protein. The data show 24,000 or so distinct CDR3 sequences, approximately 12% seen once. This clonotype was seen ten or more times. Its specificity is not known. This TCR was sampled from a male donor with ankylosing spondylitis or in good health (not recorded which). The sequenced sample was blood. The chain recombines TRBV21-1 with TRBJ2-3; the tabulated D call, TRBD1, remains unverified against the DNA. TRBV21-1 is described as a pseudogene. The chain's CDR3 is CASREQGQGADTDTQYF. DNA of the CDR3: TGTGCCAGCAGAGAACAAGGTCAGGGGGCGGACACAGATACGCAGTATTTT.